A single sample gave rise to the 8 T cell receptor beta chains below, sequenced in a study of T-cell memory formation after mild COVID-19. TCRdb reprocessed the 5' RACE reads via MiXCR and lists one record per CDR3 protein. The repertoire holds about 210,000 distinct CDR3 sequences, with around 27% as singletons. Sample: PBMCs or a T cell subset sorted from them (not recorded which). These TCRs come from an adult woman who had mild COVID-19 (a few samples of this study predate the infection). Cell type and time point are not known.

In its sample, this clonotype was seen a few times. V usage is TRBV5-4 and J usage is TRBJ2-3; 9 positions agree with TRBD2. V gave up 9 bases and J gave up 1 base; unmatched junction bases: 9. The germline V gene encodes CDR1 SGHNT and CDR2 YYREEE (reference sequence). The CDR3 spans 15 residues. DNA for the CDR3: TGTGCCACAGCGGGAGGCGGCTTTGGCACAGATACGCAGTATTTT. This sequence encodes CATAGGGFGTDTQYF.

The genes are TRBV20-1 and TRBJ2-5; 12 bases agree with TRBD2. The length of the CDR3 is 14 residues. V shed 2 bases and J 5 bases; nucleotides not matched to a gene: 3. The V gene's germline CDR1 is DFQATT and CDR2 SNEGSKA (reference sequence). The CDR3 reads CSARTSGRLETQYF. For the CDR3, the DNA is TGCAGTGCTAGAACTAGCGGGAGGTTGGAGACCCAGTACTTC.

This clonotype has a count of ten or more. The chain uses TRBV5-1 and TRBJ1-1; no clear D gene. There are 14 residues in the CDR3. The V and J ends lost 4 bases and 0 bases respectively, with 10 bases between them. Germline assignment: CDR1 SGHRS and CDR2 YFSETQ. The CDR3 DNA reads as TGCGCCAGCAGCCCGTCGACGGTGAACACTGAAGCTTTCTTT. Protein: CASSPSTVNTEAFF.

This clonotype was seen a few times. The genes are TRBV4-3 and TRBJ2-3, with TRBD1 as a possible D gene (6 bases). The V and J ends lost 1 base and 5 bases respectively, with 13 bases between them. The germline V gene has CDR1 LGHNA and CDR2 YSLEER. This CDR3 has 15 amino acids. CDR3 nucleotides: TGCGCCAGCAGCCAAGCGTGGGGGCATGTAGATACGCAGTATTTT. This sequence encodes CASSQAWGHVDTQYF.

This clonotype was seen at least ten times. The chain links TRBV5-1 to TRBJ1-5; weak D call: TRBD1 (5 bases). Germline CDR1 SGHRS, CDR2 YFSETQ. V lost 2 bases and J 0 bases, leaving 12 bases between the germline ends. The length of the CDR3 is 16 residues. CDR3 protein: CASSFPGSYSNQPQHF. In DNA form, the CDR3 reads TGCGCCAGCAGCTTCCCAGGGAGCTATAGCAATCAGCCCCAGCATTTT.

This clonotype was observed a few times. The chain recombines TRBV7-2 with TRBJ2-5; D is tentatively TRBD1 or TRBD2 (5 bases each). Germline lookup yields CDR1 SGHTA and CDR2 FQGNSA. The CDR3 is 13 residues long. For the CDR3, the DNA is TGTGCAAGCGTATGGGGGAACCAAGAGACCCAGTACTTC. This sequence encodes CASVWGNQETQYF.

This clonotype was detected a few times. V and J are TRBV29-1 and TRBJ1-5; D is unresolved. Germline V lookup: CDR1 SQVTM, CDR2 ANQGSEA. The germline V and J ends were trimmed by 6 bases and 6 bases, with 15 bases remaining between them. The length of the CDR3 is 13 residues. The CDR3 protein is CSVAISGSQPQHF. CDR3 nucleotide sequence: TGCAGCGTAGCAATAAGTGGGAGTCAGCCCCAGCATTTT.

The genes are TRBV30 and TRBJ1-3; D gene ambiguous. Germline CDR1 GTSNPN, CDR2 SVGIG (reference sequence). The V gene lost 2 bases and the J gene lost 1 base, with 6 bases spanning the gap. CDR3 length: 13 residues. The CDR3 nucleotides read TGTGCCTGGAGTCCCGGGTCTGGAAACACCATATATTTT. This encodes CAWSPGSGNTIYF.